The present T cell receptor beta chain was sequenced within a study of blood T cell repertoires in COVID-19. With 0 bases removed from V and 2 bases from J, the gap between germline ends came to 9 bases. Germline CDR1 and CDR2: ENHRY and SYGVKD. The CDR3 runs to 15 residues. Clones were read by immunoSEQ multiplex PCR, and TCRdb kept only the in-frame ones, dropping some. Of some 80,000 clones listed, more than 75% are singletons. This clonotype was obtained from a human donor in a cohort sampled during active COVID-19. The sequenced material came from peripheral blood. The chain links TRBV10-3 to TRBJ2-3, with a possible D match to TRBD2 (5 bases). This CDR3 reads CAISESSGITDTQYF. CDR3 bases: TGTGCCATCAGTGAGTCGTCGGGGATCACAGATACGCAGTATTTT.